These 5 T cell receptor beta chains originate from one sample sequenced in a study of blood T cells in healthy people across ages. Next came a second PCR, run for roughly 6 to 11 cycles, which used a sample-barcoded 5' primer along with a J-beta primer mix. One entry per CDR3 protein, called by TCRdb with MiXCR from the 5' RACE reads. The sample yields approximately 2,000,000 distinct CDR3 sequences, about two fifths seen once. The sequencing input was blood. The receptors stem from a human donor in good health.

Of note for this clonotype: The germline gene is not matched at one end of the junction; a read error may be the cause. The V call is TRBV3-1, the J call TRBJ2-1, with 10 nucleotides matching TRBD2. The CDR3 contains 15 residues. Per germline, CDR1 LGHDT and CDR2 YNNKEL (reference sequence). CDR3 nucleotide sequence: TGTGCCAGTAGCCCCCCCGGACTAGCGGTGCCTGAGCAGTTCTTC. This encodes CASSPPGLAVPEQFF.

This chain links TRBV3-1 with TRBJ2-7; D may be TRBD2 (6 bases). Germline V lookup: CDR1 LGHDT, CDR2 YNNKEL (reference sequence). V was cut by 0 bases and J by 5 bases, with 14 bases left in between. The CDR3 contains 15 residues. DNA of the CDR3: TGTGCCAGCAGCCAAGAATCACCTAGCGTCGACGAGCAGTACTTC. Protein sequence: CASSQESPSVDEQYF.

The V and J genes are TRBV7-8 and TRBJ2-3; TRBD2 agrees at 13 bases. CDR3 length: 20 residues. V was clipped by 3 bases and J by 0 bases; unmatched bases: 12. The germline CDR1 and CDR2 sequences are SGHVS and FQNEAQ. In DNA, the CDR3 is TGTGCCAGCAGCTTCCCACTAGCGGGGGGGACCCTCCCTAGCACAGATACGCAGTATTTT. Amino acids: CASSFPLAGGTLPSTDTQYF.

This clonotype was seen more than once but under ten times. V usage is TRBV10-3 and J usage is TRBJ2-7, with 10 bases lining up with TRBD1. Germline loops: CDR1 ENHRY, CDR2 SYGVKD. The V gene end was trimmed by 3 bases and the J gene end by 2 bases; junction bases not matched to a gene: 4. The CDR3 totals 15 residues. The CDR3 DNA follows: TGTGCCATCAGTGAAAGGGACAGGGGCCCCTACGAGCAGTACTTC. Encoded protein: CAISERDRGPYEQYF.

The chain has TRBV20-1 and TRBJ2-1; tentatively, D is TRBD2 (6 bases). This CDR3 is 12 amino acids long. Germline V gene data show CDR1 as DFQATT and CDR2 as SNEGSKA (reference sequence). CDR3 in amino acids: CRAGGTYNEQFF. Written as DNA, the CDR3 is TGCAGGGCAGGAGGGACGTACAATGAGCAGTTCTTC.